This T cell receptor (beta chain) was sequenced for a study of T cell responses to AZD1222 COVID-19 vaccine. Germline-derived CDR1 and CDR2 are MNHNY and SVGAGI (reference sequence). The CDR3 is made up of 14 amino acids. V was clipped by 7 bases and J by 9 bases; unmatched bases: 8. The protocol was immunoSEQ multiplex PCR, while the TCRdb copy is restricted to in-frame clones and leaves out a portion. Of some 170,000 clones listed, approximately 94% are singletons. This material consisted of peripheral blood, taken 28 days after the second AZD1222 dose. This chain connects TRBV6-6 to TRBJ2-1, with 11 bases matching TRBD1. This TCR derives from an adult who received the AZD1222 COVID-19 vaccine. The CDR3 is CASTPGQGVTEQFF. CDR3 bases: TGTGCCAGCACTCCGGGACAGGGGGTTACTGAGCAGTTCTTC.